Included here is one T cell receptor beta chain sequence, with context. The antigen remains undetermined. This sample was taken from a study of post-analysis software for immune sequencing data. Whole-study context: Clinical courses comprised relapsing-remitting, secondary progressive and progressive-relapsing multiple sclerosis. General study points: The study found significantly lower normalized Chao1 diversity in multiple sclerosis patients than in controls. Relative to controls, patients had about five TRBV segments at higher frequency, with TRBV5-6, TRBV5-1 and TRBV20-1 among these.

Unique molecular identifiers featured in each of the TCR beta cDNA libraries. TCRdb passed the PCR reads through MiXCR, listing each CDR3 protein once. Among 350,000 to 450,000 distinct CDR3 sequences listed, over 30% were seen once. Germline lookup yields CDR1 ENHRY and CDR2 SYGVKD. The CDR3 runs to 21 residues. J gave up 0 bases and V 4 bases, and 18 bases lay outside the gene matches. The receptor comes from a girl aged 2-10 years with multiple sclerosis. The J gene is TRBJ2-6, the V gene TRBV10-3, with 7 nucleotides matching TRBD1. The sequenced sample was blood. CDR3 nucleotides: TGTGCCATCAGTGGTTCTCCTCGACCGGGACAGAGTATCTCTGGGGCCAACGTCCTGACTTTC. It specifies CAISGSPRPGQSISGANVLTF.